These T cell receptor beta chains were read from a single sample in a study of T cell responses to AZD1222 COVID-19 vaccine. Assay: immunoSEQ multiplex PCR; the TCRdb copy retains only in-frame clones and omits some. The repertoire holds 110,000 or so clones, with roughly 87% as singletons. Sequencing used peripheral blood, obtained on day 0 of AZD1222 vaccination. The receptors shown here come from an adult in good health. CDR3s include the opening cysteine and the closing phenylalanine or tryptophan. The order of the fields is D gene, clone size, J gene, V gene, CDR3 DNA, CDR3 protein. D genes are given only for firm matches. Clone size, where shown, is once, few, many, or a class for clones that have expanded.

d_call: NA
clone_size: few
j_call: TRBJ2-1
v_call: TRBV9
cdr3_nt: TGTGCCAGCAGCGTAATTGGCGACAGGCGGAACAATGAGCAGTTCTTC
cdr3_aa: CASSVIGDRRNNEQFF

d_call: NA
clone_size: NA
j_call: TRBJ1-3
v_call: TRBV6-5
cdr3_nt: TGTGCCAGCAGAGGTTACTCTGGAAACACCATATATTTT
cdr3_aa: CASRGYSGNTIYF

d_call: NA
clone_size: NA
j_call: TRBJ1-2
v_call: TRBV6-5
cdr3_nt: TGTGCCAGCAGTTCCCCCAATAACTATGGCTACACCTTC
cdr3_aa: CASSSPNNYGYTF

d_call: NA
clone_size: NA
j_call: TRBJ1-3
v_call: TRBV28
cdr3_nt: TGTGCCAGCAGTTTATGGTCCGGGAACTCTGGAAACACCATATATTTT
cdr3_aa: CASSLWSGNSGNTIYF

d_call: NA
clone_size: few
j_call: TRBJ2-5
v_call: TRBV10-3
cdr3_nt: TGTGCCATCAGTGAAGGGGAGGAAGAGACCCAGTACTTC
cdr3_aa: CAISEGEEETQYF

d_call: NA
clone_size: NA
j_call: TRBJ2-7
v_call: TRBV6-2/TRBV6-3
cdr3_nt: TGTGCCAGCAGTTTAAAAGGCGGGCCCTTGGTACGGTACGAGCAGTACTTC
cdr3_aa: CASSLKGGPLVRYEQYF

d_call: NA
clone_size: NA
j_call: TRBJ1-1
v_call: TRBV4-1
cdr3_nt: TGCGCCAGCAGCCAAGACCCGGGACAGAACACTGAAGCTTTCTTT
cdr3_aa: CASSQDPGQNTEAFF

d_call: TRBD2
clone_size: NA
j_call: TRBJ2-3
v_call: TRBV4-1
cdr3_nt: TGCGCCAGCAGCCAAGATCTCTGGGGGGGTAGCGGGAGCCGTACGCAGTATTTT
cdr3_aa: CASSQDLWGGSGSRTQYF

d_call: NA
clone_size: NA
j_call: TRBJ2-7
v_call: TRBV29-1
cdr3_nt: TGCAGCGTAACCCCAACCAGCTCCTACGAGCAGTACTTC
cdr3_aa: CSVTPTSSYEQYF

d_call: NA
clone_size: NA
j_call: TRBJ1-2
v_call: TRBV7-9
cdr3_nt: TGTGCCAGCAGCTTGCCGGGAGGGGATGAGGGCTACACCTTC
cdr3_aa: CASSLPGGDEGYTF

d_call: TRBD2
clone_size: NA
j_call: TRBJ2-3
v_call: TRBV6-6
cdr3_nt: TGTGCCAGCAGATTACTAGCGATTAGCACAGATACGCAGTATTTT
cdr3_aa: CASRLLAISTDTQYF

d_call: TRBD2
clone_size: NA
j_call: TRBJ2-1
v_call: TRBV30
cdr3_nt: TGTGCCTGGAGGAGTAGGCTAGCGGGAGATGAGCAGTTCTTC
cdr3_aa: CAWRSRLAGDEQFF

d_call: NA
clone_size: NA
j_call: TRBJ2-1
v_call: TRBV30
cdr3_nt: TGTGCCTGGAGTGTAGACCCCACCCGGCAGTTCTTC
cdr3_aa: CAWSVDPTRQFF

d_call: TRBD1
clone_size: NA
j_call: TRBJ2-5
v_call: TRBV18
cdr3_nt: TGTGCCAGCTCACGCCGGGACAGACAAGAGACCCAGTACTTC
cdr3_aa: CASSRRDRQETQYF

d_call: TRBD2
clone_size: NA
j_call: TRBJ2-4
v_call: TRBV4-2
cdr3_nt: TGTGCCAGCAGCCAAGATACCCCTAGCGGGAGGGCCCTCTCAGCCAAAAACATTCAGTACTTC
cdr3_aa: CASSQDTPSGRALSAKNIQYF

d_call: TRBD2
clone_size: NA
j_call: TRBJ2-1
v_call: TRBV30
cdr3_nt: TGTGCCTGGAAATCCGGGACTAGTACCAATGAGCAGTTCTTC
cdr3_aa: CAWKSGTSTNEQFF

d_call: NA
clone_size: NA
j_call: TRBJ1-2
v_call: TRBV28
cdr3_nt: TGTGCCAGCAGTCCGTACCAGGGGCGGGGTGGCTACACCTTC
cdr3_aa: CASSPYQGRGGYTF

d_call: TRBD1
clone_size: few
j_call: TRBJ2-5
v_call: TRBV6-5
cdr3_nt: TGTGCCAGCAGTAGACAGGGTAGGGAGACCCAGTACTTC
cdr3_aa: CASSRQGRETQYF

d_call: TRBD1
clone_size: NA
j_call: TRBJ2-7
v_call: TRBV7-9
cdr3_nt: TGTGCCAGCAGCCTCGACAGGGGGCCTATCTACGAGCAGTACTTC
cdr3_aa: CASSLDRGPIYEQYF

d_call: NA
clone_size: once
j_call: TRBJ1-4
v_call: TRBV30
cdr3_nt: TGTGCCTGGGGAGAGGGCAGCGCGAATGAAAAACTGTTTTTT
cdr3_aa: CAWGEGSANEKLFF

d_call: NA
clone_size: NA
j_call: TRBJ2-7
v_call: TRBV5-1
cdr3_nt: TGCGCCAGCAGCTTGGATTCGGTTAACGAGCAGTACTTC
cdr3_aa: CASSLDSVNEQYF

d_call: NA
clone_size: NA
j_call: TRBJ2-1
v_call: TRBV28
cdr3_nt: TGTGCCACCTACCGAGGACAGCCTTACAATGAGCAGTTCTTC
cdr3_aa: CATYRGQPYNEQFF